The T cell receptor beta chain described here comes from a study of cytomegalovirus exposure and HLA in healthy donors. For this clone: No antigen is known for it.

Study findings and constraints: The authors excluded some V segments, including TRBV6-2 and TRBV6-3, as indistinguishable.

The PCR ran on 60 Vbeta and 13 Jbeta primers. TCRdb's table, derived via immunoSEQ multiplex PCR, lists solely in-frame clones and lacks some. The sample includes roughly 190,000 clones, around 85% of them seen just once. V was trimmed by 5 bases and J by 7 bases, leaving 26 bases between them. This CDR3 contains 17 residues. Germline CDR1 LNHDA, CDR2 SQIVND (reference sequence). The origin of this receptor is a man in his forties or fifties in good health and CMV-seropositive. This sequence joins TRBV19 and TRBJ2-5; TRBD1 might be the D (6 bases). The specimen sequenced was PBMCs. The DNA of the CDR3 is TGTGCCAGTAGTCTCACCGGGACAACTGGCAACATCGGGACCCAGTACTTC. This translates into CASSLTGTTGNIGTQYF.